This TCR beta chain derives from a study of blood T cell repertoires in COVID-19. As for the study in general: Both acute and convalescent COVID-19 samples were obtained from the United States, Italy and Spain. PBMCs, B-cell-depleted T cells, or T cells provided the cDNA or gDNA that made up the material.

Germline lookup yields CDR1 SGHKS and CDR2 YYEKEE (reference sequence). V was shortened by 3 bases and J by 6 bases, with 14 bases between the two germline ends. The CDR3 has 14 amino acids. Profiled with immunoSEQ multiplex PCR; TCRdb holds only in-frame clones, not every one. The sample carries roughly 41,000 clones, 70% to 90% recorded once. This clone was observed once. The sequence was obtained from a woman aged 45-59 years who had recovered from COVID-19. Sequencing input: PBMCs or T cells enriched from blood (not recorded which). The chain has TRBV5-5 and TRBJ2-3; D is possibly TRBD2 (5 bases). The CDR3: CASSSRHGGDTQYF. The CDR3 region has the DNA TGTGCCAGCAGCTCGAGACATGGCGGGGATACGCAGTATTTT.